This TCR beta chain was obtained from a study of T cell responses to AZD1222 COVID-19 vaccine. Whole-study findings and limits: Seropositive status at baseline applied to only five or six AZD1222 recipients. The study found Spike-specific TCR breadth and depth rose after two AZD1222 doses.

Here immunoSEQ multiplex PCR was the method, and the copy in TCRdb shows in-frame clones only, minus some. The table lists about 150,000 clones, roughly 91% of them singletons. In regard to this clone: The antigen is undetermined.

The CDR3 is 14 amino acids. Germline CDR1 is SGHDT and CDR2 is YYEEEE. V lost 2 bases to trimming and J lost 5 bases, with 11 bases between them. The clonotype was recovered from an adult in good health. The chain recombines TRBV5-6 with TRBJ1-5; TRBD1 might be the D (5 bases). Sample: peripheral blood, taken on day 0 of AZD1222 vaccination. This chain's CDR3 is CASSFGTRHQPQHF. In DNA, the CDR3 is TGTGCCAGCAGCTTTGGGACCCGGCATCAGCCCCAGCATTTT.